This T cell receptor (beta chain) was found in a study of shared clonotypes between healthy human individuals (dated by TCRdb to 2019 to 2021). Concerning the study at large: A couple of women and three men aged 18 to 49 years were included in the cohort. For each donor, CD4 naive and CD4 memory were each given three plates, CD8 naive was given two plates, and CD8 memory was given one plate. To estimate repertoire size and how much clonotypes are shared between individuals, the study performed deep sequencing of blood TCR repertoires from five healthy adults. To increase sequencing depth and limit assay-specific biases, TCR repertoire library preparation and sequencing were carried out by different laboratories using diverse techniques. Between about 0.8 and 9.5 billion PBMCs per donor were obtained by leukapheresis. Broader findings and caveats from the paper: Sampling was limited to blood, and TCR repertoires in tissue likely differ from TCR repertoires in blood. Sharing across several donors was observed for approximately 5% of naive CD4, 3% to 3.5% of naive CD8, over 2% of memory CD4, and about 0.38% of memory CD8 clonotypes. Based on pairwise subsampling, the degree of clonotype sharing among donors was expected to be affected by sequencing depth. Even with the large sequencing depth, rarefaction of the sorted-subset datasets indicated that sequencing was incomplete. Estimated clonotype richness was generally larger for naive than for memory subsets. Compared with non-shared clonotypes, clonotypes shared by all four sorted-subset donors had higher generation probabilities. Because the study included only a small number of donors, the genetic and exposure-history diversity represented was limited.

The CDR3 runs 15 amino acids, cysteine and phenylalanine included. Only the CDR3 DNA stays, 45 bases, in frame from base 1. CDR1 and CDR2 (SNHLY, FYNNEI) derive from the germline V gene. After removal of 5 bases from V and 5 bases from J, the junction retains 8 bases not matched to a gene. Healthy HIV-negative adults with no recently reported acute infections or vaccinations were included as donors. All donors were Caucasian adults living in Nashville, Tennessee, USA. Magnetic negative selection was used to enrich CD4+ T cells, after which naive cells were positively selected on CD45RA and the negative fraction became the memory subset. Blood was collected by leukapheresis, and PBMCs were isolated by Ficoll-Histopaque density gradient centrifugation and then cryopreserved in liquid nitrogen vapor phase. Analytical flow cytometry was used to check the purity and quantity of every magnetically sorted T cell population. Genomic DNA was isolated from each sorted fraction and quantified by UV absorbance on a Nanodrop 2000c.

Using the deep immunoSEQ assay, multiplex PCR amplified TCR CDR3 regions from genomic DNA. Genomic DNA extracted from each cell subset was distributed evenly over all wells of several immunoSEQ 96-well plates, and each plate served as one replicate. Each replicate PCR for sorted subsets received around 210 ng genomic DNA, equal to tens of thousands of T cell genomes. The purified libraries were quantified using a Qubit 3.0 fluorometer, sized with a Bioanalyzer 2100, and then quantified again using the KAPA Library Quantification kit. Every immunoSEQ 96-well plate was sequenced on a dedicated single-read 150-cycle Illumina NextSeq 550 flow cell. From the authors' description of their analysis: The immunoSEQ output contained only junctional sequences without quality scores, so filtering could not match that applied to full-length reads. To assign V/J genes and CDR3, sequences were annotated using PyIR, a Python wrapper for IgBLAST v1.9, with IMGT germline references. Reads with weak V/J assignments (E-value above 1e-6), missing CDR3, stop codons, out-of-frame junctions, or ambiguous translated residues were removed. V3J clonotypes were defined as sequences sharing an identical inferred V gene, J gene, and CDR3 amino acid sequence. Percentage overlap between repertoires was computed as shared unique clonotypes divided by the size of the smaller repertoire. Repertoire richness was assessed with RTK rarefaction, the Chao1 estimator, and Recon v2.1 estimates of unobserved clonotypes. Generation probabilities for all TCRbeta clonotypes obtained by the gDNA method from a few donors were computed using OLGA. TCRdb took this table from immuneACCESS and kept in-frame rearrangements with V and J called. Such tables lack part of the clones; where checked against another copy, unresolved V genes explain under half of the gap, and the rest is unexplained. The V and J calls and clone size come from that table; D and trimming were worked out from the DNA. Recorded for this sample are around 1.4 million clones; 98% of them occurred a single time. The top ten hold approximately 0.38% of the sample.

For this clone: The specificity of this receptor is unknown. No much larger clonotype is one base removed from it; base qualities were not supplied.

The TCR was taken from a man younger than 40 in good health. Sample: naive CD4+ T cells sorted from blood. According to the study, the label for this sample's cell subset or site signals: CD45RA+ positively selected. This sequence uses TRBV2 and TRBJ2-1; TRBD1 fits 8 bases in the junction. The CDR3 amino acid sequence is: CASSPLQGAHNEQFF. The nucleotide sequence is TGTGCCAGCAGTCCCCTGCAGGGGGCGCACAATGAGCAGTTCTTC.